This T cell receptor (beta chain) was recovered during a study of OX40 agonist ivuxolimab in advanced cancers. Background on the whole study: Ivuxolimab was an agonistic, fully human IgG2 monoclonal antibody directed against OX40 (CD134), a costimulatory receptor. The purpose of peripheral TCRbeta sequencing was to test whether ivuxolimab changed TCR sequence diversity and led to clonal T-cell expansion. Partial responses occurred in three dose-escalation patients, of whom one had hepatocellular carcinoma and two had cutaneous melanoma. Prior anti-PD-1, anti-PD-L1 or anti-CTLA-4 therapy was permitted, and checkpoint inhibitors had been received by under 50% of dose-escalation patients. In the dose-escalation cohort, 70% to 85% of patients were male, and the mean age was approximately 60 years with a range of roughly 20 to 79. Intravenous ivuxolimab was administered to patients every 2 weeks at six dose levels: 0.01, 0.1, 0.3, 1.5, 3 and 10 mg/kg. Of the approximately 50 dose-escalation patients, hepatocellular carcinoma was present in roughly 19, melanoma in roughly 15, renal cell carcinoma in 9 and head and neck cancer in 9. The paper reports the monotherapy dose-escalation portion (N of about 50 patients) of the phase I ivuxolimab trial. Broader findings and caveats from the paper: In the 0.1-3.0 mg/kg groups, partial responders had among the lowest normalized peripheral clonal expansion, particularly in CD8+ T cells. After ivuxolimab, expanded clones were on average more numerous among CD8+ T cells than among CD4+ T cells. The antigen specificity of the clonally expanded peripheral T cells was not determined. At doses from 0.1 to 3.0 mg/kg, clonal expansion was seen in both CD4+ and CD8+ blood T cells between baseline and week 6. Low levels of normalized T-cell clonal expansion were also seen in some patients who did not respond.

Genomic DNA was extracted from sorted cells for sequencing of the TCRbeta CDR3 region. The immunoSEQ Assay was used to sequence the TCRbeta CDR3 regions. TCRdb retrieved this table from immuneACCESS and kept in-frame rearrangements only. Not all clones are present; in checked studies, unresolved V genes account for under half, and no reason is known for the remainder. This sample is represented by 60,000 to 75,000 clones; nearly 95% of them were singletons. Around 15% of the sample goes to the ten largest clones. On this clone itself: Which antigen it targets is not known. No quality values exist for individual bases; no much larger clone is one base distant.

The trial excluded patients who had a history of autoimmune disease or were on systemic immunosuppression. Peripheral blood for TCR sequencing was collected from all dose cohorts at baseline, on cycle 4 day 1, and on cycle 7 day 1. The samples were taken from a phase I, first-in-human, multicenter, open-label dose-escalation trial of ivuxolimab. The trial enrolled adults with locally advanced or metastatic head and neck squamous cell, hepatocellular, melanoma or renal cell carcinoma. Before TCR sequencing, CD4+ and CD8+ T cells were separately sorted from peripheral blood. Based on the germline V gene, the CDR1 and CDR2 sequences are SGDLS and YYNGEE. From V the trimming removes 3 bases and from J it removes 6 bases, while the gene matches leave 11 bases of the junction unaccounted for. The cysteine opens and the phenylalanine closes a CDR3 of 15 amino acids. Only the CDR3 portion is preserved as DNA: 45 bases, with reading frame beginning at the first base.

The V and J genes are TRBV9 and TRBJ1-2; 7 central nucleotides agree with TRBD1. This TCR derives from an adult with an advanced solid tumor such as melanoma, head and neck, liver or kidney cancer. The starting material was CD4+ or CD8+ T cells sorted from blood, obtained in a trial of the OX40 agonist ivuxolimab. The CDR3 protein sequence reads: CASSATAGGGNGYTF. At the DNA level, the sequence is TGTGCCAGCAGCGCGACTGCGGGAGGGGGCAATGGCTACACCTTC.